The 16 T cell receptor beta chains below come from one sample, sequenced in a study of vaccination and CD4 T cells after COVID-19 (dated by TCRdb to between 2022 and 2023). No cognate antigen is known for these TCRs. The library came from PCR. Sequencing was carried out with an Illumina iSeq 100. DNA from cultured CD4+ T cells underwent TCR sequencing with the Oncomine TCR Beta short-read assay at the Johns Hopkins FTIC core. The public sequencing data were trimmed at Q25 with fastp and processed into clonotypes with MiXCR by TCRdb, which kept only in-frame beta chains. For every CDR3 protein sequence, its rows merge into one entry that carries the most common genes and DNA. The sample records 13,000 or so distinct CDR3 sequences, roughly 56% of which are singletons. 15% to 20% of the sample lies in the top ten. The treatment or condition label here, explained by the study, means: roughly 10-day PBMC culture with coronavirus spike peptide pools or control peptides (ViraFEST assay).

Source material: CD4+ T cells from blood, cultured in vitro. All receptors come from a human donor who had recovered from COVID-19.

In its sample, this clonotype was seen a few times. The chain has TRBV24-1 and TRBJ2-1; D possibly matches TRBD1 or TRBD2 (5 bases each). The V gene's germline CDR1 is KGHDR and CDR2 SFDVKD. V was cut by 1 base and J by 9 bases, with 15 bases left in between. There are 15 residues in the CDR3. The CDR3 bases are TGTGCCACCAGTGATTTTACCCGGGGTGGGGGTGAGCAGTTCTTC. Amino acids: CATSDFTRGGGEQFF.

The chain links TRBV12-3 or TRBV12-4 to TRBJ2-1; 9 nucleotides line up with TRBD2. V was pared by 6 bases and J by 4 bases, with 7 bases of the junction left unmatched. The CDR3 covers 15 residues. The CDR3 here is CASRPPGLAYNEQFF. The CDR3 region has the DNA TGTGCCAGCAGGCCCCCGGGACTAGCTTACAATGAGCAGTTCTTC.

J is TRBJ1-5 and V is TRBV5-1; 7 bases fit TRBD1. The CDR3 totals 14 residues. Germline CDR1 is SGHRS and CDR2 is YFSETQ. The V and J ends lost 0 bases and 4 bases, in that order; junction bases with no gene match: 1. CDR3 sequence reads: CASSLEGQNQPQHF. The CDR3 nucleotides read TGCGCCAGCAGCTTGGAGGGACAGAATCAGCCCCAGCATTTT.

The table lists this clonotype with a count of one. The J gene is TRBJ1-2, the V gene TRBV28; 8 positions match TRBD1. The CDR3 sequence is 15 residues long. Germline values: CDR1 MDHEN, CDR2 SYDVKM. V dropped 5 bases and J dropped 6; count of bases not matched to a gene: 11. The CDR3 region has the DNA TGTGCCAGCAGTCTGACAGGGGAGGTGTTAGATGGCTACACCTTC. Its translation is CASSLTGEVLDGYTF.

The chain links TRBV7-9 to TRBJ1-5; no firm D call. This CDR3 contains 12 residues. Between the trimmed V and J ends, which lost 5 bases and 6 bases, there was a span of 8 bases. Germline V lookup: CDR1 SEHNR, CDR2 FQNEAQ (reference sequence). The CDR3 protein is CASSLEGQPQHF. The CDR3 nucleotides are TGTGCCAGCAGCCTAGAGGGTCAGCCCCAGCATTTT.

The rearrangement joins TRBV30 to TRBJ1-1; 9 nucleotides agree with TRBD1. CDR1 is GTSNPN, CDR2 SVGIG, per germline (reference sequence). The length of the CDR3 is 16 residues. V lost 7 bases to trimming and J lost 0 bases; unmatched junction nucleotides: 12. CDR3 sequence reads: CASRTGGAYVNTEAFF. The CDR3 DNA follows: TGTGCCTCGAGAACAGGGGGCGCGTACGTGAACACTGAAGCTTTCTTT. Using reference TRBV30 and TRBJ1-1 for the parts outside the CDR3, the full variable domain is SQTIHQWPATLVQPVGSPLSLECTVEGTSNPNLYWYRQAAGRGLQLLFYSVGIGQISSEVPQNLSASRPQDRQFILSSKKLLLSDSGFYLCASRTGGAYVNTEAFFGQGTRLTVV.

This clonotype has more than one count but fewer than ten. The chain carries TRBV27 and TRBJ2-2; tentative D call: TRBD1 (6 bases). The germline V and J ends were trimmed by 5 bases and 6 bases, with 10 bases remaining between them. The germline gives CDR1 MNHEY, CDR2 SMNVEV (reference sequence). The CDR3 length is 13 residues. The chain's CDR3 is CASSARGAGELFF. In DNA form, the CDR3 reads TGTGCCAGCAGTGCCAGGGGTGCCGGGGAGCTGTTTTTT.

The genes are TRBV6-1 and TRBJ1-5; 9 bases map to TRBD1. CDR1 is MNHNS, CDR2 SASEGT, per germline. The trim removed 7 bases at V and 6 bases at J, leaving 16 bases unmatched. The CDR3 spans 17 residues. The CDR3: CASIETGGLGGGQPQHF. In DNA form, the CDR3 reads TGTGCCAGCATAGAGACAGGGGGGCTTGGAGGGGGTCAGCCCCAGCATTTT.

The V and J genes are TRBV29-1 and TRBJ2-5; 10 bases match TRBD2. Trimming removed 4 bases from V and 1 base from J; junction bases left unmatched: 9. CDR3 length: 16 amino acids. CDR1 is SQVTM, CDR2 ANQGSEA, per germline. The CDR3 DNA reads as TGCAGCGTTGCAGCTAGCGGGAGCTGGGGCCAAGAGACCCAGTACTTC. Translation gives CSVAASGSWGQETQYF.

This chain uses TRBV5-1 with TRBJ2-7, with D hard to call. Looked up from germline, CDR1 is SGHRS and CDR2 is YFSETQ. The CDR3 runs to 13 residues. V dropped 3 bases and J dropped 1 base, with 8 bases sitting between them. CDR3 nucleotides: TGCGCCAGCAGCTCAGGTGAATCCTACGAGCAGTACTTC. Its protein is CASSSGESYEQYF.

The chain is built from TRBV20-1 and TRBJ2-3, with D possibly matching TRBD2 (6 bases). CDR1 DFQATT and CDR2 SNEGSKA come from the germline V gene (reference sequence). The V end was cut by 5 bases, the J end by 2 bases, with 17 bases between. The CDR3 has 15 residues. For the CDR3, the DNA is TGCAGTGCTCAAGAAACGGGAGTAGTCACAGATACGCAGTATTTT. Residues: CSAQETGVVTDTQYF.

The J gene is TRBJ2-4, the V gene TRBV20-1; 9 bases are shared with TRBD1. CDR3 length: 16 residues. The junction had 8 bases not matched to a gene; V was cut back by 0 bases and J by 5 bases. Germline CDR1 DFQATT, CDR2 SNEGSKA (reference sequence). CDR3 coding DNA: TGCAGTGCTAGAGAGCAGTGGGGGGACAGGGAAAACATTCAGTACTTC. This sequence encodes CSAREQWGDRENIQYF.

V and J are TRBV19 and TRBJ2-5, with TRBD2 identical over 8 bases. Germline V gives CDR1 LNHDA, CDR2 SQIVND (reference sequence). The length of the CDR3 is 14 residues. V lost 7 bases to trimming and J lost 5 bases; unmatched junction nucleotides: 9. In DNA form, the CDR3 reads TGTGCCAGTAACCAAGGCGGCGGGAGGGAGACCCAGTACTTC. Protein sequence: CASNQGGGRETQYF.

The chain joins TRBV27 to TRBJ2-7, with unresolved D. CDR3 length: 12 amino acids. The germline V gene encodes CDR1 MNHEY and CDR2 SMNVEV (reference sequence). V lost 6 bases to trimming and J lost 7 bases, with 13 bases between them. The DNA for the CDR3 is TGTGCCAGCAGCCTCGAATCCGGGGAGCAGTACTTC. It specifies CASSLESGEQYF.

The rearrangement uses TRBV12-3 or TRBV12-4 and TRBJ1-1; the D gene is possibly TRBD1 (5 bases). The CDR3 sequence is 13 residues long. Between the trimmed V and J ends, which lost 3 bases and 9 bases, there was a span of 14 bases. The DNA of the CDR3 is TGTGCCAGCAGTTTGGTTTCAGGGAGCAAAGCTTTCTTT. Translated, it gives CASSLVSGSKAFF.

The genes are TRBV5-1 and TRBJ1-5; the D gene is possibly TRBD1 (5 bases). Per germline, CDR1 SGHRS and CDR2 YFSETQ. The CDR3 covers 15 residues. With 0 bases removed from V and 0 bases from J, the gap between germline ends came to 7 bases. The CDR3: CASSLVRASNQPQHF. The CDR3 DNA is TGCGCCAGCAGCTTGGTCAGGGCTAGCAATCAGCCCCAGCATTTT.